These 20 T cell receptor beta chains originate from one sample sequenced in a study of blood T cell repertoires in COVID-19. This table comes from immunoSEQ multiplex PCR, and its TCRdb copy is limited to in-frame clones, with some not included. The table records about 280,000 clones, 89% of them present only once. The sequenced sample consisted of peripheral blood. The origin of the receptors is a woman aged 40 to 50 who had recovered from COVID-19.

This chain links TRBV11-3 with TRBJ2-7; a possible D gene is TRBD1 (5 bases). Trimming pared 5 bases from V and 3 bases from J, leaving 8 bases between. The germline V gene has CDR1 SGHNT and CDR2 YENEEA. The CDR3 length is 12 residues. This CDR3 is CASSPQGYEQYF. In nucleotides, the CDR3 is TGTGCCAGCAGCCCGCAGGGCTACGAGCAGTACTTC. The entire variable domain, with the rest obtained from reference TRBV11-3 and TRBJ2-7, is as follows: EAGVVQSPRYKIIEKKQPVAFWCNPISGHNTLYWYLQNLGQGPELLIRYENEEAVDDSQLPKDRFSAERLKGVDSTLKIQPAELGDSAVYLCASSPQGYEQYFGPGTRLTVT.

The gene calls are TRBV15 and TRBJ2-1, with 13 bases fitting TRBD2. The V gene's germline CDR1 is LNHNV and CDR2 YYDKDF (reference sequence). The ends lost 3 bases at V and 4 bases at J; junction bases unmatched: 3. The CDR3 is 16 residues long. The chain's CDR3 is CATSRRGLAGYNEQFF. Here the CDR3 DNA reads TGTGCCACCAGCAGGAGGGGACTAGCGGGGTACAATGAGCAGTTCTTC.

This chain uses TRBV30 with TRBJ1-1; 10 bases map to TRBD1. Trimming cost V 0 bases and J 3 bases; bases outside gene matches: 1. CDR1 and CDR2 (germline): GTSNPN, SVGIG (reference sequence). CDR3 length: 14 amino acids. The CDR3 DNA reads TGTGCCTGGAGTGTCGGGACAGGGGACACTGAAGCTTTCTTT. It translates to CAWSVGTGDTEAFF. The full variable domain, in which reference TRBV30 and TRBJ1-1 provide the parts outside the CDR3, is SQTIHQWPATLVQPVGSPLSLECTVEGTSNPNLYWYRQAAGRGLQLLFYSVGIGQISSEVPQNLSASRPQDRQFILSSKKLLLSDSGFYLCAWSVGTGDTEAFFGQGTRLTVV.

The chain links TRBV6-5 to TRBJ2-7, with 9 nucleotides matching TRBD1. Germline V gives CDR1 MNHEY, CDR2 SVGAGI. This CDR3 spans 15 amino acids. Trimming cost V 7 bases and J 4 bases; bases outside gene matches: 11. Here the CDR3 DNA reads TGTGCCAGCAAAGTCGACAGGGGGGCCCTATACGAGCAGTACTTC. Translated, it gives CASKVDRGALYEQYF.

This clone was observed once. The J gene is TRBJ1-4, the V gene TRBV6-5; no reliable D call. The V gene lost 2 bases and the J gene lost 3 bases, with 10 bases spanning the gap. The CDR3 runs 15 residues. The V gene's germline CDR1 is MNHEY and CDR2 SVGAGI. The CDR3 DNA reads TGTGCCAGCAGTTACCGAAGCGGTCCTAATGAAAAACTGTTTTTT. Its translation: CASSYRSGPNEKLFF.

The CDR3 DNA is TGTGCCAGCAGCTCCCGGCGGGGACTCAAAGGCTGGGGCTACACCTTC. Its translation: CASSSRRGLKGWGYTF. The chain joins TRBV7-2 to TRBJ1-2; D perhaps matches TRBD1 (5 bases). The V end was cut by 4 bases, the J end by 8 bases, with 23 bases between. The germline V gene has CDR1 SGHTA and CDR2 FQGNSA. The CDR3 runs 16 residues.

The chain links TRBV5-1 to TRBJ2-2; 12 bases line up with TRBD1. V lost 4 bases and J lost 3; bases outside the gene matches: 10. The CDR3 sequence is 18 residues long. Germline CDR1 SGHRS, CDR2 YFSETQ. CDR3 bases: TGCGCCAGCAGCGCGTCCCGGGACAGGGGGCGGGACACCGGGGAGCTGTTTTTT. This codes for CASSASRDRGRDTGELFF.

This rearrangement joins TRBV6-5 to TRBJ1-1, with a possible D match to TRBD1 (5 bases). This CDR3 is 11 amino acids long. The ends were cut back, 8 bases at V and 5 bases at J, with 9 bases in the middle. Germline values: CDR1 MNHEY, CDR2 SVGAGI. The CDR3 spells CASAGVTEAFF. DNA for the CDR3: TGTGCCAGCGCGGGGGTTACTGAAGCTTTCTTT.

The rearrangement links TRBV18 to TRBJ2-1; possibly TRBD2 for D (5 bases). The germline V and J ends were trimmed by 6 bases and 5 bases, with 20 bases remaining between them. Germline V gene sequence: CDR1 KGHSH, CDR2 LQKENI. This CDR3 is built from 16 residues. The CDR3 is CASSPLAPSRDNEQFF. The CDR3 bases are TGTGCCAGCTCCCCTTTAGCGCCCTCCCGGGACAATGAGCAGTTCTTC.

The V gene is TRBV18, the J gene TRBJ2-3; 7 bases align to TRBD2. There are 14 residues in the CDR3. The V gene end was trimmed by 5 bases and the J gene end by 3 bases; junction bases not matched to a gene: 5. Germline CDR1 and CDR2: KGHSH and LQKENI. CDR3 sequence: CASSNGRITDTQYF. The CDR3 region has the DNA TGTGCCAGCTCAAACGGGAGGATAACAGATACGCAGTATTTT.

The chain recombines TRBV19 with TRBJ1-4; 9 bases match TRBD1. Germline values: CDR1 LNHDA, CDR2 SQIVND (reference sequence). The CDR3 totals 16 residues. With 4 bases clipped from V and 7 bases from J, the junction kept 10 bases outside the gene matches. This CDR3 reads CASSRGSGQGPEKLFF. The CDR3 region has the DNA TGTGCCAGTAGTAGGGGCTCGGGACAGGGTCCTGAAAAACTGTTTTTT. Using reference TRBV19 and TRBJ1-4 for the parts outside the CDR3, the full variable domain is DGGITQSPKYLFRKEGQNVTLSCEQNLNHDAMYWYRQDPGQGLRLIYYSQIVNDFQKGDIAEGYSVSREKKESFPLTVTSAQKNPTAFYLCASSRGSGQGPEKLFFGSGTQLSVL.

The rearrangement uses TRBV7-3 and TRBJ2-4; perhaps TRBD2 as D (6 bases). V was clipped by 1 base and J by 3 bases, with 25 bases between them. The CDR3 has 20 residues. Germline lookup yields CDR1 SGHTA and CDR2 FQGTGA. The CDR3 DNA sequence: TGTGCCAGCAGCTTAAGGCCCGAGCGGGCTGGGCCTTGGGGCAAAAACATTCAGTACTTC. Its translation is CASSLRPERAGPWGKNIQYF. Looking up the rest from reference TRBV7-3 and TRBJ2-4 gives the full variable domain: GAGVSQTPSNKVTEKGKYVELRCDPISGHTALYWYRQSLGQGPEFLIYFQGTGAADDSGLPNDRFFAVRPEGSVSTLKIQRTERGDSAVYLCASSLRPERAGPWGKNIQYFGAGTRLSVL.

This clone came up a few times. CDR3 DNA sequence: TGTGCCAGCTCGAAGGGGGACATAAACTATGGCTACACCTTC. Protein: CASSKGDINYGYTF. The chain employs TRBV27 and TRBJ1-2; D is perhaps TRBD1 (6 bases). The CDR3 extends over 14 amino acids. Germline CDR1 reads MNHEY; CDR2 reads SMNVEV (reference sequence). The germline V and J ends were trimmed by 8 bases and 2 bases, with 15 bases remaining between them.

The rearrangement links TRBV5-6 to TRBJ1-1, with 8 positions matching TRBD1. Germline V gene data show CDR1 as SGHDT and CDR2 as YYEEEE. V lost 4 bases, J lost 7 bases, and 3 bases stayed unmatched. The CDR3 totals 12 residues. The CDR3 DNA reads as TGTGCCAGCAGCCCCGACAGGGGTGAAGCTTTCTTT. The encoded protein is CASSPDRGEAFF.

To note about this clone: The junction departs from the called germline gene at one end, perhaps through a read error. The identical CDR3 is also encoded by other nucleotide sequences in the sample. DNA for the CDR3: TGTGCCAGCAGTTTCTCCCCCCACGGGGACACTGAAGCATTCTTT. Amino acids: CASSFSPHGDTEAFF. The genes are TRBV27 and TRBJ1-1; possibly TRBD1 for D (6 bases). Germline lookup yields CDR1 MNHEY and CDR2 SMNVEV (reference sequence). The CDR3 extends over 15 amino acids.

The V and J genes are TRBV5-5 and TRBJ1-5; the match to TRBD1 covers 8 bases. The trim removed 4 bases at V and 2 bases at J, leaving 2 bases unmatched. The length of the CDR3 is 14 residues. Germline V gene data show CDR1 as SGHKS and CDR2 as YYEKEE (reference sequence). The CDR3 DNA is TGTGCCAGCAGCACGGGACAGGGCAATCAGCCCCAGCATTTT. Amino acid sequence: CASSTGQGNQPQHF.

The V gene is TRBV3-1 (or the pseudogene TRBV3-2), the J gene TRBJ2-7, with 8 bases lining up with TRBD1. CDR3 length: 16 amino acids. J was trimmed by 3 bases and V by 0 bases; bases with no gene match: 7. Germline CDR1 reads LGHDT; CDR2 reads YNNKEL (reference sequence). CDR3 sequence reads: CASSQDPDRVLYEQYF. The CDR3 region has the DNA TGTGCCAGCAGCCAAGACCCGGACAGGGTACTCTACGAGCAGTACTTC.

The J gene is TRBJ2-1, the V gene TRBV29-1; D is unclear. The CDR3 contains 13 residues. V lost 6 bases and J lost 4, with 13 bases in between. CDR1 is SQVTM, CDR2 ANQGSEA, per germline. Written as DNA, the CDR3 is TGCAGCGTGGCGAGGTTTTCGTACAATGAGCAGTTCTTC. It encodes CSVARFSYNEQFF.

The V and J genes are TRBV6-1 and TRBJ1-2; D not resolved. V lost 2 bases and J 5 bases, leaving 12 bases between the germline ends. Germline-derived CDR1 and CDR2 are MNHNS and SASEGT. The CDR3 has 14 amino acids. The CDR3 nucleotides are TGTGCCAGCAGTGAATTCGAGGGTATTTATGGCTACACCTTC. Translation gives CASSEFEGIYGYTF.

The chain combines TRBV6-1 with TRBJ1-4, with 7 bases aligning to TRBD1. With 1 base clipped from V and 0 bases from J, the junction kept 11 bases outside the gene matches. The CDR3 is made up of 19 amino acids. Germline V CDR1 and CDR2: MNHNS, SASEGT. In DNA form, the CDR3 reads TGTGCCAGCAGTGAAGGAAATGGACAGGTGGGAGCAACTAATGAAAAACTGTTTTTT. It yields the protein CASSEGNGQVGATNEKLFF.